The clone carrying this T cell receptor beta chain was recorded a few times. Its cognate antigen is unknown. TCRdb ran MiXCR on the RT-PCR reads and lists one entry per CDR3 protein. The table records hundreds of thousands of distinct CDR3 sequences, around 18% of them present only once. This entry belongs to a study of response to subunit inactivated influenza vaccine. Study-level findings and limits: With each seasonal influenza vaccination, the authors suggested, few new T cells are recruited.

Germline-derived CDR1 and CDR2 are SGHRS and YFSETQ. V shed 0 bases and J shed 4 bases, with 10 bases lying between them. The CDR3 has 14 amino acids. This receptor was obtained from a man aged 45-60 years who received an inactivated influenza vaccine. Sequenced material: PBMCs from blood, taken 4 to 6 days after vaccination. The V gene is TRBV5-1, the J gene TRBJ1-1, with D hard to call. In DNA, the CDR3 is TGCGCCAGCAGCTTGGTGGGTGATAGCACTGAAGCTTTCTTT. Translating it yields CASSLVGDSTEAFF.